Below, 7 T cell receptor beta chains from the same sample are listed, as sequenced in a study of Graves' ophthalmopathy and Graves' hyperthyroidism. Using RNA transcripts, the TCR beta CDR3 regions were amplified. HTBI-primed first-round RT-PCR preceded second-round multiplex PCR. TCRdb processed the multiplex PCR reads anew with MiXCR; each CDR3 protein has one entry. Altogether more than 1,000,000 distinct CDR3 sequences are present, about two fifths being singletons, with the ten largest covering 11%. Sequenced input: peripheral blood or thyroid tissue (not recorded which). The receptors were sampled from an adult man with Graves' hyperthyroidism.

In its sample, this clonotype was seen many times. The chain carries TRBV7-2 and TRBJ2-7; unclear D gene. CDR3 size: 16 residues. V was pared by 2 bases and J by 0 bases, with 14 bases between. Germline V gene sequence: CDR1 SGHTA, CDR2 FQGNSA. The CDR3 loop reads CASSLTVGRYSYEQYF. The CDR3 bases are TGTGCCAGCAGCTTAACTGTCGGCCGCTACTCCTACGAGCAGTACTTC.

This clonotype was seen at least ten times. The V call is TRBV7-9, the J call TRBJ2-5; possibly TRBD2 for D (5 bases). CDR1 and CDR2 (germline): SEHNR, FQNEAQ (reference sequence). Trimming took off 5 bases at V and 3 bases at J, with 10 bases between the two ends. The CDR3 contains 13 residues. The CDR3, as DNA: TGTGCCAGCAGCCAAGGGAGAAAAGAGACCCAGTACTTC. Its protein is CASSQGRKETQYF.

The count of this clonotype is one. V usage is TRBV7-2 and J usage is TRBJ1-1, with a possible D match to TRBD1 (5 bases). V was clipped by 1 base and J by 10 bases, with 16 bases between them. Per germline, CDR1 SGHTA and CDR2 FQGNSA. This CDR3 comprises 14 residues. Here the CDR3 reads CASSLVIPGGGAFF. The CDR3, as DNA: TGTGCCAGCAGCTTAGTAATCCCTGGGGGGGGAGCTTTCTTT.

The chain combines TRBV4-3 with TRBJ1-2; D may be TRBD1 (5 bases). Trimming pared 0 bases from V and 8 bases from J, leaving 13 bases between. Germline V gene data show CDR1 as LGHNA and CDR2 as YSLEER. CDR3 length: 14 amino acids. This CDR3 reads CASSQDRRGEGYTF. DNA for the CDR3: TGCGCCAGCAGCCAAGATCGACGAGGGGAAGGCTACACCTTC.

This clonotype was picked up many times. The chain recombines TRBV19 with TRBJ2-7; 8 bases map to TRBD1. The trim removed 10 bases at V and 6 bases at J, leaving 5 bases unmatched. Germline values: CDR1 LNHDA, CDR2 SQIVND (reference sequence). This CDR3 is 11 amino acids long. For the CDR3, the DNA is TGTGCCACTACAGGGGGGCGCGAGCAGTACTTC. Translating gives CATTGGREQYF.

This clonotype was detected ten times or more. The rearrangement uses TRBV7-9 and TRBJ2-7; 9 bases agree with TRBD2. The CDR3 is made up of 13 amino acids. Germline loops: CDR1 SEHNR, CDR2 FQNEAQ (reference sequence). V lost 6 bases, J lost 5 bases, and 5 bases stayed unmatched. The CDR3: CASRGGGANEQYF. The CDR3 nucleotides are TGTGCCAGCAGAGGCGGGGGGGCCAACGAGCAGTACTTC.

Details on this clonotype: With a much larger clone just one base away, this may be a read error. The genes are TRBV20-1 and TRBJ2-7; 10 positions match TRBD1. This CDR3 is built from 15 residues. CDR1 is DFQATT and CDR2 is SNEGSKA in the germline V gene (reference sequence). CDR3 in amino acids: CSAGDRDRGTYEQYF. Here the CDR3 DNA reads TGCAGTGCTGGAGATCGGGACAGGGGTACCTACGAGCAGTACTTC.